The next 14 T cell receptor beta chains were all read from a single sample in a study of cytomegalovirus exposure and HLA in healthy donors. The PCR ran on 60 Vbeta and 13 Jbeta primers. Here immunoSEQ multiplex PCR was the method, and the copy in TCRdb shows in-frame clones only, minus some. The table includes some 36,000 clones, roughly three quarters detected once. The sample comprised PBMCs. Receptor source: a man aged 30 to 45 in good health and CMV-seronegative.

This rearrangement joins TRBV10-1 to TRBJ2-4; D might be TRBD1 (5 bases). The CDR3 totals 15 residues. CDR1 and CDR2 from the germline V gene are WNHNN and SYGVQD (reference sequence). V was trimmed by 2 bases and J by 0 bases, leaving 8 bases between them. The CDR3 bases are TGCGCCAGCAGTGAGCGAAGGGGAGCCAAAAACATTCAGTACTTC. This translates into CASSERRGAKNIQYF.

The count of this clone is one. In DNA, the CDR3 is TGTGCCAGCACCCGGGACTCCTGGAACACTGAAGCTTTCTTT. This sequence encodes CASTRDSWNTEAFF. The gene calls are TRBV2 and TRBJ1-1; possibly TRBD1 for D (5 bases). Trimming removed 7 bases from V and 1 base from J, with 13 bases in between. Germline CDR1 SNHLY, CDR2 FYNNEI. This CDR3 has 14 residues.

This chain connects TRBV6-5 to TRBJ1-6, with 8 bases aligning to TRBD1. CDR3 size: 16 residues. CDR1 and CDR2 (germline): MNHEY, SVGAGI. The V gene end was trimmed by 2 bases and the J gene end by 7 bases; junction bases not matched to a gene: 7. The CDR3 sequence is CASSYKGTGLNSPLHF. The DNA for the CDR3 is TGTGCCAGCAGTTACAAGGGGACAGGCCTAAATTCACCCCTCCACTTT.

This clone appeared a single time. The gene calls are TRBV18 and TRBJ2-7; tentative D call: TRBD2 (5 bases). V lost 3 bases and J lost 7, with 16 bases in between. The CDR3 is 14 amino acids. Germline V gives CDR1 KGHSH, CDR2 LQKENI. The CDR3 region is CASSPNTRDREQYF. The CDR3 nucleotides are TGTGCCAGCTCACCCAACACGAGGGATCGGGAGCAGTACTTC. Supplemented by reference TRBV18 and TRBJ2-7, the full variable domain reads NAGVMQNPRHLVRRRGQEARLRCSPMKGHSHVYWYRQLPEEGLKFMVYLQKENIIDESGMPKERFSAEFPKEGPSILRIQQVVRGDSAAYFCASSPNTRDREQYFGPGTRLTVT.

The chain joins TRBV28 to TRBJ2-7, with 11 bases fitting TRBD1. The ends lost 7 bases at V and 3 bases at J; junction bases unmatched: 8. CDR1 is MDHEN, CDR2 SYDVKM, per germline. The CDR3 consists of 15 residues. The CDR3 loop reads CASTSAGTGGYEQYF. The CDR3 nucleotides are TGTGCCAGCACCTCAGCAGGGACAGGGGGCTACGAGCAGTACTTC.

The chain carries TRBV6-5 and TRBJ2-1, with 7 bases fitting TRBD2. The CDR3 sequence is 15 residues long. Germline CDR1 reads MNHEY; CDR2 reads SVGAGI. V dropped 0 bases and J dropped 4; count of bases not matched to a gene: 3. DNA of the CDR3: TGTGCCAGCAGTTACTCCGGGGGGAGATACAATGAGCAGTTCTTC. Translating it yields CASSYSGGRYNEQFF.

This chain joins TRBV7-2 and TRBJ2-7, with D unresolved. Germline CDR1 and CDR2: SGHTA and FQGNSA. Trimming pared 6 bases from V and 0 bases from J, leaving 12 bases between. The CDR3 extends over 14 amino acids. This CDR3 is CASSNKIDSYEQYF. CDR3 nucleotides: TGTGCCAGCAGTAACAAGATCGACTCCTACGAGCAGTACTTC.

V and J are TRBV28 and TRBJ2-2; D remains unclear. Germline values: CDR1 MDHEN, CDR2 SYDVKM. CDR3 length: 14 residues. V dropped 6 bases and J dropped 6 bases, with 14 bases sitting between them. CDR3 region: CASREVSLAGELFF. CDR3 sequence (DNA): TGTGCCAGCAGAGAGGTATCTCTTGCCGGGGAGCTGTTTTTT.

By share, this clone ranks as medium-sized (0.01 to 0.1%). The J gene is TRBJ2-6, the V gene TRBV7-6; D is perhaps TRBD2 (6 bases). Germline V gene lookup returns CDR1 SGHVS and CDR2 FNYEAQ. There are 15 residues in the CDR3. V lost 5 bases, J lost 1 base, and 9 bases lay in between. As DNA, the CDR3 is TGTGCCAGCAGCAAGGGGACTTCTGGGGCCAACGTCCTGACTTTC. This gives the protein CASSKGTSGANVLTF.

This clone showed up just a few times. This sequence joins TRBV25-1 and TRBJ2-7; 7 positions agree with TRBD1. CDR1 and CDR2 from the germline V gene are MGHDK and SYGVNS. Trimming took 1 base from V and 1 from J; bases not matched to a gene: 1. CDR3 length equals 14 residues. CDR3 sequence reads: CASSEWDSSYEQYF. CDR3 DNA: TGTGCCAGCAGTGAATGGGACAGTTCCTACGAGCAGTACTTC.

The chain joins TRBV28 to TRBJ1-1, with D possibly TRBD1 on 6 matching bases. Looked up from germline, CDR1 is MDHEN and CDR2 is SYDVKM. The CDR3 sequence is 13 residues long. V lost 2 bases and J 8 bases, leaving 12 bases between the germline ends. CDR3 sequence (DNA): TGTGCCAGCAGTTTACCCCCAGGGGTGGAAGCTTTCTTT. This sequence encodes CASSLPPGVEAFF.

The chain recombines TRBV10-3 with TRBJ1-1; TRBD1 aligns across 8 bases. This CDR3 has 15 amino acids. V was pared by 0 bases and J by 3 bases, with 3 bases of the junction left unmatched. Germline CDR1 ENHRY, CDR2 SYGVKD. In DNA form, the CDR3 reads TGTGCCATCAGTGAGTCTACAGGGGGGCACACTGAAGCTTTCTTT. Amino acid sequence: CAISESTGGHTEAFF.

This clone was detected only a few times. In DNA, the CDR3 is TGTGCCAGCAGCCAGGGAAATAATGAGCAGTTCTTC. It codes for CASSQGNNEQFF. The rearrangement joins TRBV6-4 to TRBJ2-1; maybe TRBD1 (5 bases). Per the germline V gene, CDR1 is MRHNA and CDR2 is SNTAGT. The CDR3 contains 12 residues. V was shortened by 6 bases and J by 7 bases, with 10 bases between the two germline ends.

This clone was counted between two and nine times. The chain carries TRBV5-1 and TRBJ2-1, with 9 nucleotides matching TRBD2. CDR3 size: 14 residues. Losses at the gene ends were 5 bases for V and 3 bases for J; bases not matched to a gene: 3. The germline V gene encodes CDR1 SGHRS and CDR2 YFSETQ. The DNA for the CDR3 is TGCGCCAGCAGAGTAGCGGGAGACTACAATGAGCAGTTCTTC. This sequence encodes CASRVAGDYNEQFF.